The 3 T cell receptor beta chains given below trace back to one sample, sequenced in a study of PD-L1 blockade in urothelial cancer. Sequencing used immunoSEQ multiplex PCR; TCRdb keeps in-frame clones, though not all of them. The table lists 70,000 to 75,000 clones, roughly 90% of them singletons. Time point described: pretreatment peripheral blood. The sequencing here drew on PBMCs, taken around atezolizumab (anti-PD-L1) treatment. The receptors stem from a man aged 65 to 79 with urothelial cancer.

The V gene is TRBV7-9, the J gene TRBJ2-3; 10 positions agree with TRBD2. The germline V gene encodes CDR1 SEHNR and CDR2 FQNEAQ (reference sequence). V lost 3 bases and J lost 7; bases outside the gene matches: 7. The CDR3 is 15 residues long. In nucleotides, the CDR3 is TGTGCCAGCAGCTTCCTAGCGGGAGTATCAAATACGCAGTATTTT. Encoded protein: CASSFLAGVSNTQYF.

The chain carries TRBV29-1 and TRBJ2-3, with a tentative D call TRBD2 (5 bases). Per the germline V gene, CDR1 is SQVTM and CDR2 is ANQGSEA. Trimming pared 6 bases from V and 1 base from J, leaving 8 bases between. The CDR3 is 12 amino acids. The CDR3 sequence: CSVMRGTDTQYF. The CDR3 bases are TGCAGCGTAATGAGGGGCACAGATACGCAGTATTTT.

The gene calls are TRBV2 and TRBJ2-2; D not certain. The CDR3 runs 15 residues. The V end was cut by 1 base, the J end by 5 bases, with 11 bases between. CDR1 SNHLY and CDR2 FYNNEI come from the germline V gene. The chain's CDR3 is CASSEVSSRTGELFF. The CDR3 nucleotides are TGTGCCAGCAGTGAAGTGAGTTCGCGGACCGGGGAGCTGTTTTTT.